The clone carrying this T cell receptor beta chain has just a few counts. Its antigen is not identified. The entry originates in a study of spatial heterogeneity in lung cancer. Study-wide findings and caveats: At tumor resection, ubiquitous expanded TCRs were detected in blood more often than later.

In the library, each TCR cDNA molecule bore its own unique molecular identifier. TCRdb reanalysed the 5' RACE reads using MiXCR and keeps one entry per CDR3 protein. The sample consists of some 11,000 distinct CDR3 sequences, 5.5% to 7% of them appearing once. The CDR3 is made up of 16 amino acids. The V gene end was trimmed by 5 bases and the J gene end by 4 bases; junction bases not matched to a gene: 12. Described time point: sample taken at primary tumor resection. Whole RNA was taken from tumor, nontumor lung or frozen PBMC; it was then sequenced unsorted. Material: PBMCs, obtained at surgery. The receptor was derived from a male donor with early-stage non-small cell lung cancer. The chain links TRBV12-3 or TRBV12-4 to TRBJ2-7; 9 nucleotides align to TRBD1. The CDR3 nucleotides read TGTGCCAGCAGTCCAGATTCGGGGACAGGGAGTTACGAGCAGTACTTC. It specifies CASSPDSGTGSYEQYF.